The present T cell receptor beta chain was sequenced within a study of T-cell reconstitution after alpha-beta-depleted transplantation in children. The CDR3 length is 14 residues. V lost 3 bases, J lost 0 bases, and 2 bases stayed unmatched. Germline V gene data show CDR1 as SQVTM and CDR2 as ANQGSEA. This sample's TCRbeta library carried unique molecular identifier barcodes. TCRdb used MiXCR to reprocess the PCR reads, holding one entry per CDR3 protein. This repertoire shows just over 950,000 distinct CDR3 sequences, roughly 31% found once; its top ten account for roughly 31%. This clonotype was seen more than once but under ten times.

The clonotype originates from a boy less than two years old who had a stem cell transplant for SCID, so the T cells may come from the graft donor. The chain combines TRBV29-1 with TRBJ2-3; TRBD2 matches at 8 bases. The material sequenced was PBMCs, mostly from graft donor cells, taken 360 days after TCRalphabeta/CD19-depleted stem cell transplant. The CDR3 region is CSVDSSGSTDTQYF. CDR3 sequence (DNA): TGCAGCGTTGATTCTAGCGGGAGCACAGATACGCAGTATTTT.